This T cell receptor beta chain was recorded in a study of T cell clonotyping in hematopoietic cell transplantation. In the case of this clone: As yet, its antigen is unknown.

Sequenced by immunoSEQ multiplex PCR; TCRdb stores in-frame clones only, minus some. The repertoire holds 13,000 to 15,000 clones, 94% seen once, with 4% to 5% in the top ten. With 8 bases clipped from V and 4 bases from J, the junction kept 11 bases outside the gene matches. The CDR3 consists of 15 residues. Germline V lookup: CDR1 SNHLY, CDR2 FYNNEI. Samples: about 28 days before transplant, then days 30, 100 and 180 after. Study-wide points: Higher Inverse Simpson Index values in graft donor and pretransplant recipient predicted broader posttransplant TCR diversity.

This receptor was identified in a male patient between 60 and 69 years old who had an allogeneic stem cell transplant from an unrelated donor, so the T cells may come from the graft donor. Some clones in this sample may be carry-over from other donors' samples. The chain joins TRBV2 to TRBJ1-2, with 9 bases lining up with TRBD1. Sequencing used PBMCs, obtained 30 days after allogeneic stem cell transplant. The CDR3 loop is CASRSGQGFVYGYTF. The CDR3, as DNA: TGTGCCAGCCGGTCGGGACAGGGCTTTGTCTATGGCTACACCTTC.